Below, 16 T cell receptor beta chains from the same sample are listed, as sequenced in a study of beta chain features in type 1 diabetes. As every portion of the isolated RNA was reverse transcribed, the sequencing read expressed TCRB transcripts. Profiled with immunoSEQ multiplex PCR; TCRdb holds only in-frame clones, not every one. The sample lists about 160,000 clones; 7.5% to 10% were seen once. Material: central memory CD4+ T cells from blood. These receptors all stem from a man aged 18 to 30 in good health.

The CDR3, as DNA: TGCGCCAGCAGCCAGCTACAGGGGGAAGCTTTCTTT. Translating gives CASSQLQGEAFF. The chain has TRBV4-3 and TRBJ1-1; 7 bases are a match to TRBD1. Trimming removed 3 bases from V and 8 bases from J; junction bases left unmatched: 3. The CDR3 length is 12 residues. CDR1 and CDR2 from the germline V gene are LGHNA and YSLEER.

This clone was seen only a few times. V and J are TRBV7-8 and TRBJ2-5; tentatively, D is TRBD2 (6 bases). Germline-derived CDR1 and CDR2 are SGHVS and FQNEAQ. CDR3 length: 15 residues. Trimming shortened V by 0 bases and J by 5 bases, and 13 bases separated the two germline ends. CDR3 sequence: CASSLAGGSWETQYF. As DNA, the CDR3 is TGTGCCAGCAGCTTAGCGGGGGGTAGCTGGGAGACCCAGTACTTC.

V is TRBV5-1 and J is TRBJ2-2; no definite D call. The germline V and J ends were trimmed by 2 bases and 1 base, with 6 bases remaining between them. CDR1 is SGHRS, CDR2 YFSETQ, per germline. The CDR3 is made up of 14 amino acids. The CDR3 loop is CASSFNGNTGELFF. The CDR3 DNA reads TGCGCCAGCAGCTTCAACGGGAACACCGGGGAGCTGTTTTTT. Supplemented by reference TRBV5-1 and TRBJ2-2, the full variable domain reads KAGVTQTPRYLIKTRGQQVTLSCSPISGHRSVSWYQQTPGQGLQFLFEYFSETQRNKGNFPGRFSGRQFSNSRSEMNVSTLELGDSALYLCASSFNGNTGELFFGEGSRLTVL.

This clone has more than one count but fewer than ten. The chain combines TRBV5-4 with TRBJ2-7; 7 nucleotides line up with TRBD1. J was trimmed by 3 bases and V by 4 bases; bases with no gene match: 4. CDR1 SGHNT and CDR2 YYREEE come from the germline V gene (reference sequence). This CDR3 contains 13 residues. The CDR3 DNA reads TGTGCCAGCAGCAACCGGGACAGCTACGAGCAGTACTTC. Its protein product is CASSNRDSYEQYF.

This chain uses TRBV7-3 with TRBJ2-2; D is undetermined. This CDR3 has 21 amino acids. CDR1 is SGHTA and CDR2 is FQGTGA in the germline V gene. The V end was cut by 5 bases, the J end by 0 bases, with 28 bases between. The CDR3 nucleotides are TGTGCCAGCAGCCCCCGGTACGGGTCCTCCCCCGAAATGACGAACACCGGGGAGCTGTTTTTT. It encodes CASSPRYGSSPEMTNTGELFF.

This clone showed up just a few times. The chain carries TRBV19 and TRBJ2-3, with a weak D call TRBD2 (5 bases). The CDR3 extends over 13 amino acids. Per the germline V gene, CDR1 is LNHDA and CDR2 is SQIVND (reference sequence). Deletions cut 7 bases from V and 3 bases from J, with 11 bases between. The CDR3 bases are TGTGCCAGTAACGGAGCGGCAACAGATACGCAGTATTTT. Translated: CASNGAATDTQYF.

This chain links TRBV5-4 with TRBJ2-1, with D possibly being TRBD2 (6 bases). Germline V gene lookup returns CDR1 SGHNT and CDR2 YYREEE (reference sequence). This CDR3 spans 15 amino acids. With 1 base removed from V and 7 bases from J, the gap between germline ends came to 15 bases. CDR3 bases: TGTGCCAGCAGCTTGCTGGGCGGGGTATATAATGAGCAGTTCTTC. Amino acid sequence: CASSLLGGVYNEQFF.

Ten or more counts support this clone. Other nucleotide sequences in the sample specify the same CDR3. J is TRBJ2-1 and V is TRBV28, with D possibly matching TRBD2 (6 bases). The germline CDR1 and CDR2 sequences are MDHEN and SYDVKM. The CDR3 totals 13 residues. With 8 bases removed from V and 1 base from J, the gap between germline ends came to 9 bases. This chain's CDR3 is CASLGGSYNEQFF. In DNA form, the CDR3 reads TGTGCCAGCCTCGGGGGTTCCTACAATGAGCAGTTCTTC.

This clone came up a few times. The V gene is TRBV4-2, the J gene TRBJ2-1; D is uncertain. The V end lost 3 bases, the J end lost 0 bases, and 3 bases lay between the germline ends. Germline CDR1 is LGHNA and CDR2 is YNFKEQ. The CDR3 has 13 amino acids. CDR3 nucleotide sequence: TGTGCCAGCAGCCAGAGCTCCTACAATGAGCAGTTCTTC. This gives the protein CASSQSSYNEQFF.

This clone appeared many times. The chain uses TRBV29-1 and TRBJ2-3, with 7 bases lining up with TRBD1. This CDR3 has 15 amino acids. V lost 2 bases and J lost 0; bases outside the gene matches: 5. Germline V gene sequence: CDR1 SQVTM, CDR2 ANQGSEA. CDR3 region: CSVEKGAGSTDTQYF. The CDR3 bases are TGCAGCGTTGAAAAGGGGGCTGGGAGCACAGATACGCAGTATTTT.

This clone was counted a few times. This sequence joins TRBV28 and TRBJ2-2, with D possibly TRBD2 on 6 matching bases. This CDR3 spans 14 amino acids. Trimming cost V 4 bases and J 11 bases, with 17 bases left between them. Germline V gene sequence: CDR1 MDHEN, CDR2 SYDVKM. In DNA, the CDR3 is TGTGCCAGCAGTTCCCCCGGGACTGTCGGTGAGCTGTTTTTT. Its protein is CASSSPGTVGELFF.

This clone appeared a few times. The chain is built from TRBV7-2 and TRBJ2-7, with D possibly being TRBD2 (6 bases). CDR3 length equals 13 residues. Germline assignment: CDR1 SGHTA and CDR2 FQGNSA. V gave up 6 bases and J gave up 3 bases, with 12 bases separating them. The CDR3 region has the DNA TGTGCCAGCAGGGTGCGCGGGAACTACGAGCAGTACTTC. Translation: CASRVRGNYEQYF.

Only a few counts were recorded for this clone. V gene TRBV30 combines with J gene TRBJ1-2; 10 nucleotides match TRBD1. The CDR3 is 13 amino acids. The germline gives CDR1 GTSNPN, CDR2 SVGIG (reference sequence). Trimming cost V 3 bases and J 8 bases; bases outside gene matches: 6. The CDR3 sequence is CAWSLGQGHGYTF. As DNA, the CDR3 is TGTGCCTGGAGCTTGGGACAGGGGCACGGCTACACCTTC.

A few counts support this clone. The gene calls are TRBV4-2 and TRBJ1-1; 7 bases fit TRBD1. The junction had 15 bases not matched to a gene; V was cut back by 10 bases and J by 4 bases. The CDR3 runs to 15 residues. Germline CDR1 is LGHNA and CDR2 is YNFKEQ. In DNA form, the CDR3 reads TGTGCCATCAAACAGACAGGGCCCTCGATCACTGAAGCTTTCTTT. Protein sequence: CAIKQTGPSITEAFF.

This chain connects TRBV5-1 to TRBJ2-3; 7 bases fit TRBD2. Unmatched junction bases numbered 9, after V lost 5 bases and J lost 6 bases. Germline CDR1 reads SGHRS; CDR2 reads YFSETQ. The CDR3 totals 14 residues. The CDR3, as DNA: TGCGCCAGCAGTCTCGGACTAGAGCTGGATACGCAGTATTTT. Amino acid sequence: CASSLGLELDTQYF.

In its sample, this clone was seen a few times. The genes are TRBV25-1 and TRBJ1-2, with D possibly TRBD1 on 5 matching bases. Deletions cut 1 base from V and 8 bases from J, with 20 bases between. The CDR3 length is 16 residues. Germline values: CDR1 MGHDK, CDR2 SYGVNS. CDR3 in amino acids: CASSELMGKGNEGYTF. As DNA, the CDR3 is TGTGCCAGCAGTGAATTAATGGGAAAGGGGAACGAGGGCTACACCTTC.